A selection of T cell receptor beta chains follows, all from one sample in a study of TIL therapy for anti-PD-1-resistant metastatic lung cancer. Measured with immunoSEQ multiplex PCR; TCRdb has only the in-frame clones, and not every one. The sample has approximately 11,000 clones; about 61% are singletons. The input for sequencing was tumor tissue, taken at baseline. Source of these receptors: a person between 30 and 80 years old with non-small cell lung cancer. CDR3s leave out the opening cysteine and the closing phenylalanine or tryptophan.

J	V	CDR3
TRBJ1-3	TRBV9	ASTPSDGNTIY
TRBJ2-7	TRBV27	ASSHGPGTGAYEQY
TRBJ2-3	TRBV4-1	ASSQVGTGSADTQY
TRBJ1-5	TRBV19	ASSTTGLSNQPQH
TRBJ2-5	TRBV28	ASSPQRIGKETQY
TRBJ2-7	TRBV27	ASSLFQGEWQY
TRBJ1-6	TRBV14	ASSQDSYNSPLH
TRBJ2-7	TRBV21-1	ASSKNLRRTGDYSYEQY
TRBJ1-3	TRBV6-1	ASSEEFQGAFFHSGNTIY
TRBJ1-2	TRBV5-1	ASSFEGTSYGYT
TRBJ1-6	TRBV5-1	ASSPGTDYSPLH
TRBJ2-1	TRBV7-8	ASSSGDRGEQF
TRBJ2-3	TRBV24-1	ATSDETGGADTQY
TRBJ1-1	TRBV3-1/TRBV3-2	ASSPSVTVNTEAF
TRBJ2-5	TRBV28	ASRGIETQY
TRBJ1-5	TRBV18	ASSVTGGDYSNQPQH
TRBJ2-1	TRBV21-1	ASSLKQLSYDNEQF
TRBJ2-2	TRBV11-2	ASSWGANTGELF
TRBJ1-6	TRBV3-1/TRBV3-2	ASSQTGGYNSPLH
TRBJ2-7	TRBV10-3	AISSGTGSYEQY
TRBJ2-3	TRBV25-1	ASGISASTDTQY
TRBJ2-1	TRBV5-6	ASSFRPNNEQF